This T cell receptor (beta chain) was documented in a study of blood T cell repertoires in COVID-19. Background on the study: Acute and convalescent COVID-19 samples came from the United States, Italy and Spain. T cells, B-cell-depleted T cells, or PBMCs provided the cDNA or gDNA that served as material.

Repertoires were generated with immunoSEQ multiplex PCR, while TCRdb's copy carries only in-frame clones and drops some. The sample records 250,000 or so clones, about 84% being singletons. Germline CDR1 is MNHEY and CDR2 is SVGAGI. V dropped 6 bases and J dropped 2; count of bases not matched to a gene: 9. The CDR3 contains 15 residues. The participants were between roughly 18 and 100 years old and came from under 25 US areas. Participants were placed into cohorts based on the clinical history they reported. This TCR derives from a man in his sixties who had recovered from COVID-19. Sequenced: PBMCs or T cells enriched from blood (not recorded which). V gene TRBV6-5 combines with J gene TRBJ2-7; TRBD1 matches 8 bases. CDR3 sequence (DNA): TGTGCCAGCAGGCGGGACAGGCTCACAACCTACGAGCAGTACTTC. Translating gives CASRRDRLTTYEQYF.